Listed below are T cell receptor beta chains from one sample, sequenced in a study of CD8 T cells in ankylosing spondylitis. Using its own MiXCR run on the 5' RACE reads, TCRdb lists one record per CDR3 protein. Altogether some 400,000 distinct CDR3 sequences are present, about 20% being singletons, with the ten largest covering roughly a sixth. Sequencing was done on a sample of blood, either unsorted or a sorted T cell fraction (not recorded which). These receptor sequences come from a male donor with ankylosing spondylitis. The CDR3 runs from the conserved cysteine through the conserved F or W. The D gene is left open where the match is weak. For some rows the clone size is stated as once, few or many, or as a class when expanded; others skip it.

j_call,v_call,clone_size,d_call,cdr3_nt,cdr3_aa
TRBJ2-2,TRBV5-1,NA,TRBD2,TGCGCCAGCAGTTACCTAGCGGGGTCGAACACCGGGGAGCTGTTTTTT,CASSYLAGSNTGELFF
TRBJ2-5,TRBV20-1,NA,TRBD2,TGCAGTGCTGGGGCCACTAGCGGGCTCGAGACCCAGTACTTC,CSAGATSGLETQYF
TRBJ2-1,TRBV5-5,few,TRBD2,TGTGCCAGCAGCGTACTAGCGGGAGGACGCAATGAGCAGTTCTTC,CASSVLAGGRNEQFF
TRBJ1-5,TRBV12-3/TRBV12-4,NA,NA,TGTGCCAGCAGTACACACGGCGGAGGTCAGCCCCAGCATTTT,CASSTHGGGQPQHF
TRBJ2-3,TRBV6-5,NA,NA,TGTGCCAGCAACCGGGTGGAAGATACGCAGTATTTT,CASNRVEDTQYF
TRBJ1-2,TRBV29-1,NA,NA,TGCAGCGCCTTGCATGGGGAAACCTATGGCTACACCTTC,CSALHGETYGYTF
TRBJ1-5,TRBV12-3/TRBV12-4,few,NA,TGTGCCAGCAGTCCGGGCGGGCTGGGGATCAATCAGCCCCAGCATTTT,CASSPGGLGINQPQHF
TRBJ2-1,TRBV7-2,NA,TRBD2,TGTGCCAGCAGCTTATTCCTAGCGGGAGTTACGTACAATGAGCAGTTCTTC,CASSLFLAGVTYNEQFF
TRBJ2-1,TRBV7-3,few,NA,TGTGCCAGCAGCCTAGGGGGCGGACTATCCAATGAGCAGTTCTTC,CASSLGGGLSNEQFF
TRBJ2-5,TRBV4-2,NA,NA,TGTGCCAGCAGCCAAGATCTCGGGAGAGGTTGGGAGACCCAGTACTTC,CASSQDLGRGWETQYF
TRBJ1-2,TRBV28,few,TRBD1,TGTGCCAGCAGTCAGGGGGGGCCAAGAAAGTATGGCTACACCTTC,CASSQGGPRKYGYTF
TRBJ1-1,TRBV5-8,few,NA,TGTGCCAGCAGCTTAGACAACAGTGAAGCTTTCTTT,CASSLDNSEAFF
TRBJ1-2,TRBV29-1,few,NA,TGCAGCGTTGAAGAAGGGGGGTGGGATGGCTACACCTTC,CSVEEGGWDGYTF
TRBJ1-5,TRBV4-2,few,TRBD1,TGTGCCAGCAGCCAAACAGGGGACCATCAGCCCCAGCATTTT,CASSQTGDHQPQHF
TRBJ2-7,TRBV28,NA,NA,TGTGCCAGCAGTACTCCTAGTTGGCAGGGAATCTACGAGCAGTACTTC,CASSTPSWQGIYEQYF
TRBJ2-6,TRBV6-1,NA,NA,TGTGCCAGCAGGCCGCACTCTGGGGCCAACGTCCTGACTTTC,CASRPHSGANVLTF
TRBJ2-1,TRBV29-1,NA,TRBD2,TGCAGCCTCGGGACTAGCGGCAATGAGCAGTTCTTC,CSLGTSGNEQFF
TRBJ2-1,TRBV20-1,NA,TRBD2,TGCAGTGCTAGAGATAGGCTAGCGGGAAGTTACAATGAGCAGTTCTTC,CSARDRLAGSYNEQFF
TRBJ1-2,TRBV5-4,few,TRBD1,TGTGCCAGCAGCGCCATGACAGGGAACTATGGCTACACCTTC,CASSAMTGNYGYTF
TRBJ2-1,TRBV24-1,few,NA,TGTGCCACCAGTGACCTAACAGGGGAGGGGTACAATGAGCAGTTCTTC,CATSDLTGEGYNEQFF
TRBJ1-1,TRBV12-3/TRBV12-4,NA,NA,TGTGCCAGCAGTTTTTGGGGGCGCGTGAACACTGAAGCTTTCTTT,CASSFWGRVNTEAFF
TRBJ2-2,TRBV6-1,few,TRBD2,TGTGCCAGCACCCCCTTACTAGCGGGAGGTGGTACCGGGGAGCTGTTTTTT,CASTPLLAGGGTGELFF
TRBJ1-6,TRBV7-8,many,NA,TGTGCCAGCAGCCTACGGACAGAGGGAATGCGGCCCCTCCACTTT,CASSLRTEGMRPLHF
TRBJ2-7,TRBV20-1,few,NA,TGCAGTGCTAGGATTCAACAGAGCTCCTACGAGCAGTACTTC,CSARIQQSSYEQYF
TRBJ2-2,TRBV6-5,many,NA,TGTGCCAGCAGTTACCGGGACACCCTTAACACCGGGGAGCTGTTTTTT,CASSYRDTLNTGELFF
TRBJ2-1,TRBV9,NA,NA,TGTGCCAGCAGCGTGAGACTCGATGAGCAGTTCTTC,CASSVRLDEQFF
TRBJ2-1,TRBV24-1,few,TRBD2,TGTGCCACCAGTGACTTGACTAGCGGATACAATGAGCAGTTCTTC,CATSDLTSGYNEQFF
TRBJ2-1,TRBV20-1,few,NA,TGCAGTGCTTTCGGAGTAGCTAATCCCCTACACAATGAGCAGTTCTTC,CSAFGVANPLHNEQFF
TRBJ2-7,TRBV3-1,NA,TRBD2,TGTGCCAGCAGCCCGGGGGGTGTGGCGGGAGGAGGTGAGCAGTACTTC,CASSPGGVAGGGEQYF